This T cell receptor beta chain was sequenced for a study of OX40 agonist ivuxolimab in advanced cancers. Study context: Averaging roughly 60 years in age, with a range of about 20 to 90, the cohort was approximately 84% male.

Some clones are missing from TCRdb's copy, which holds only in-frame ones; the method was immunoSEQ multiplex PCR. The data show 85,000 to 130,000 clones, 90% seen once. The CDR3 consists of 14 residues. Trimming removed 7 bases from V and 1 base from J, with 13 bases in between. Germline V lookup: CDR1 SEHNR, CDR2 FQNEAQ (reference sequence). This specimen was CD4+ or CD8+ T cells sorted from blood, taken in a trial of the OX40 agonist ivuxolimab. This receptor was taken from an adult with an advanced solid tumor such as melanoma, head and neck, liver or kidney cancer. The genes are TRBV7-9 and TRBJ1-1; tentatively, D is TRBD1 (5 bases). The CDR3 sequence: CASTLGTENTEAFF. DNA for the CDR3: TGTGCCAGCACCTTGGGGACGGAGAACACTGAAGCTTTCTTT.